One and the same sample provided the 10 T cell receptor beta chains below, sequenced in a study of circulating CD8 cells and anti-PD-1 response in melanoma. Using approximately 16 ng of total RNA, TCR libraries were made with the QIAseq Immune Repertoire TCR panel. TCRdb reanalysed the reads using MiXCR and keeps one entry per CDR3 protein. The sample holds more than 950 distinct CDR3 sequences, roughly 4% seen once. From live CD3+CD8+TCRalphabeta+ cells, four PD-1 and/or TIGIT subsets were sorted. The source material was CD8+ T cells from PBMCs, sampled at baseline or after one month of anti-PD-1 therapy (not recorded which). The receptors here all came from a human donor with melanoma.

Sample share makes this clonotype large. J is TRBJ1-4 and V is TRBV27, with D perhaps matching TRBD1 (5 bases). This CDR3 region has 13 residues. Trimming stripped 6 bases from V and 7 bases from J, with 12 bases between. CDR1 is MNHEY, CDR2 SMNVEV, per germline (reference sequence). CDR3 sequence reads: CASREGIGEKLFF. The CDR3, as DNA: TGTGCCAGCAGGGAGGGGATCGGTGAAAAACTGTTTTTT.

In its sample, this clonotype ranks as medium-sized. This sequence joins TRBV30 and TRBJ1-2; no definite D call. The CDR3 length is 14 residues. The ends were cut back, 3 bases at V and 0 bases at J, with 11 bases in the middle. Germline CDR1 reads GTSNPN; CDR2 reads SVGIG (reference sequence). The DNA of the CDR3 is TGTGCCTGGAGGATAGTAGGGACTAACTATGGCTACACCTTC. Translation: CAWRIVGTNYGYTF.

This clonotype is large. This sequence joins TRBV4-1 and TRBJ2-7; 8 bases are shared with TRBD1. The CDR3 runs to 14 residues. V gave up 1 base and J gave up 9 bases; unmatched junction bases: 8. The germline V gene encodes CDR1 MGHRA and CDR2 YSYEKL. CDR3 protein: CASSQADRAGGQYF. CDR3 bases: TGCGCCAGCAGCCAAGCGGACAGGGCCGGAGGGCAGTACTTC.

This clonotype qualifies as large. The V gene is TRBV11-1, the J gene TRBJ2-5; D is uncertain. The germline V and J ends were trimmed by 1 base and 5 bases, with 14 bases remaining between them. The CDR3 is 15 amino acids. The germline V gene encodes CDR1 SGHAT and CDR2 FQDESV (reference sequence). CDR3 loop: CASSLGWLSMETQYF. DNA for the CDR3: TGTGCCAGCAGCTTAGGGTGGCTTTCAATGGAGACCCAGTACTTC.

In its sample, this clonotype is medium-sized (0.01 to 0.1%). The CDR3 region has the DNA TGTGCCAGCAGCTGGGGACAGAACGAAAAACTGTTTTTT. Amino acids: CASSWGQNEKLFF. The V gene is TRBV5-4, the J gene TRBJ1-4; 7 bases fit TRBD1. Germline V gene data show CDR1 as SGHNT and CDR2 as YYREEE (reference sequence). The CDR3 sequence is 13 residues long. V was clipped by 3 bases and J by 8 bases; unmatched bases: 4.

This clonotype rates as large. CDR3 residues: CASSRLAGTESTDTQYF. The CDR3 DNA sequence: TGTGCCAGCAGCAGGCTAGCGGGTACGGAAAGCACAGATACGCAGTATTTT. The chain links TRBV5-6 to TRBJ2-3; 8 bases align to TRBD2. CDR3 length: 17 amino acids. From germline, CDR1 is SGHDT and CDR2 YYEEEE. V gave up 4 bases and J gave up 0 bases; unmatched junction bases: 10.

By share, this clonotype counts as large (0.1 to 1%). The chain links TRBV12-3 or TRBV12-4 to TRBJ1-2; D not certain. The CDR3 runs 13 residues. V was cut by 3 bases and J by 13 bases, with 18 bases left in between. CDR3 in DNA: TGTGCCAGCAGTTTCGCGACGACCGCTTCTGGCACCTTC. It encodes CASSFATTASGTF.

This clonotype is judged large. CDR3 DNA: TGTGCCAGCAGCCCGATCGCGACTAGTAGTGAGACCCAGTACTTC. Translation gives CASSPIATSSETQYF. This sequence joins TRBV7-9 and TRBJ2-5; a weak D match, TRBD2 (6 bases). V was pared by 5 bases and J by 5 bases, with 18 bases between. The germline V gene has CDR1 SEHNR and CDR2 FQNEAQ (reference sequence). The CDR3 runs to 15 residues.

This clonotype is categorized as large. The rearrangement links TRBV25-1 to TRBJ2-1; D is unresolved. Trimming left V 1 base short and J 7 bases short, with 8 bases between. Germline loops: CDR1 MGHDK, CDR2 SYGVNS. CDR3 length equals 13 residues. CDR3 sequence: CASSELAVNEQFF. The CDR3 DNA follows: TGTGCCAGCAGTGAATTGGCAGTGAATGAGCAGTTCTTC.

This clonotype is medium-sized (0.01 to 0.1%) in the sample. The chain combines TRBV12-3 or TRBV12-4 with TRBJ1-1, with 8 bases that match TRBD1. The J segment lost 3 bases and the V segment lost 3 bases, leaving 3 bases of the junction unmatched. This CDR3 comprises 14 residues. CDR3 loop: CASSFRGPDTEAFF. In nucleotides, the CDR3 is TGTGCCAGCAGTTTCAGGGGGCCTGACACTGAAGCTTTCTTT.